The 15 T cell receptor beta chains reported below all come from one sample, sequenced in a study of PD-1 blockade in classical Hodgkin lymphoma. Time point noted: cycle 4 day 1 (C4D1), after 6 weeks of nivolumab. In every patient, relapse followed autologous stem cell transplantation, while exposure to brentuximab vedotin differed. TCRdb keeps only in-frame clones here, not all; method: immunoSEQ multiplex PCR. The sample has 20,000 to 25,000 clones; 70% to 75% are singletons. Sequences were derived from peripheral blood mononuclear cells (PBMCs), sampled before the fourth cycle of nivolumab. The receptors were sampled from a human donor with classical Hodgkin lymphoma.

CDR3 residues: CASSFEVRSTEAFF. The CDR3 DNA reads TGTGCCAGCAGCTTTGAAGTGAGGAGTACTGAAGCTTTCTTT. The rearrangement links TRBV7-9 to TRBJ1-1; D uncertain. The CDR3 covers 14 residues. The germline gives CDR1 SEHNR, CDR2 FQNEAQ (reference sequence). V lost 3 bases to trimming and J lost 5 bases, with 13 bases between them.

The chain couples TRBV28 to TRBJ2-7; TRBD2 matches at 11 bases. Trimming at V came to 5 bases and at J to 5 bases, leaving 8 bases not matched to a gene. The CDR3 has 15 amino acids. Germline lookup yields CDR1 MDHEN and CDR2 SYDVKM. Here the CDR3 DNA reads TGTGCCAGCAGTACCTCTAGCGGGAGGAGGAACGAGCAGTACTTC. Encoded protein: CASSTSSGRRNEQYF. Full variable domain (outside the CDR3, taken from reference TRBV28 and TRBJ2-7): DVKVTQSSRYLVKRTGEKVFLECVQDMDHENMFWYRQDPGLGLRLIYFSYDVKMKEKGDIPEGYSVSREKKERFSLILESASTNQTSMYLCASSTSSGRRNEQYFGPGTRLTVT.

The CDR3 reads CASSLDWMADTQYF. CDR3 DNA: TGTGCCAGCAGCTTAGATTGGATGGCAGATACGCAGTATTTT. The chain carries TRBV11-3 and TRBJ2-3, with D hard to call. Germline CDR1 reads SGHNT; CDR2 reads YENEEA. The V and J ends lost 0 bases and 4 bases respectively, with 8 bases between them. The CDR3 extends over 14 amino acids. The full variable domain, rest sourced from reference TRBV11-3 and TRBJ2-3, is EAGVVQSPRYKIIEKKQPVAFWCNPISGHNTLYWYLQNLGQGPELLIRYENEEAVDDSQLPKDRFSAERLKGVDSTLKIQPAELGDSAVYLCASSLDWMADTQYFGPGTRLTVL.

This sequence joins TRBV28 and TRBJ1-5, with 8 bases lining up with TRBD1. Germline V lookup: CDR1 MDHEN, CDR2 SYDVKM. V was clipped by 1 base and J by 7 bases; unmatched bases: 3. This CDR3 is 14 amino acids long. As DNA, the CDR3 is TGTGCCAGCAGTTTATATGCAGGGGGCCAGCCCCAGCATTTT. Translation gives CASSLYAGGQPQHF. Drawing the rest from reference TRBV28 and TRBJ1-5, the complete variable domain is DVKVTQSSRYLVKRTGEKVFLECVQDMDHENMFWYRQDPGLGLRLIYFSYDVKMKEKGDIPEGYSVSREKKERFSLILESASTNQTSMYLCASSLYAGGQPQHFGDGTRLSIL.

The gene calls are TRBV5-4 and TRBJ2-7, with D tentatively TRBD1 (6 bases). The ends were cut back, 4 bases at V and 0 bases at J, with 14 bases in the middle. CDR3 size: 15 residues. Germline-derived CDR1 and CDR2 are SGHNT and YYREEE (reference sequence). CDR3 bases: TGTGCCAGCAGCCCGGACAGTTCGCTCTCCTACGAGCAGTACTTC. As protein: CASSPDSSLSYEQYF. Using reference TRBV5-4 and TRBJ2-7 for the parts outside the CDR3, the full variable domain is ETGVTQSPTHLIKTRGQQVTLRCSSQSGHNTVSWYQQALGQGPQFIFQYYREEENGRGNFPPRFSGLQFPNYSSELNVNALELDDSALYLCASSPDSSLSYEQYFGPGTRLTVT.

J is TRBJ2-3 and V is TRBV7-9; either TRBD1 or TRBD2 may supply D (5 bases each). V dropped 0 bases and J dropped 4 bases, with 20 bases sitting between them. The CDR3 is 18 amino acids. CDR1 and CDR2 from the germline V gene are SEHNR and FQNEAQ (reference sequence). The CDR3 spells CASSLARIRDLLADTQYF. As DNA, the CDR3 is TGTGCCAGCAGCTTAGCCAGGATCCGGGACCTTCTAGCAGATACGCAGTATTTT.

The chain uses TRBV10-3 and TRBJ2-1; the match to TRBD2 covers 10 bases. The germline V gene has CDR1 ENHRY and CDR2 SYGVKD. Losses at the gene ends were 6 bases for V and 5 bases for J; bases not matched to a gene: 4. CDR3 length: 14 amino acids. The CDR3 reads CAIRASGGDNEQFF. As DNA, the CDR3 is TGTGCCATCAGAGCAAGCGGGGGGGACAATGAGCAGTTCTTC.

This clone is labeled medium-sized (0.01 to 0.1%). The chain is built from TRBV4-1 and TRBJ2-4, with no clear D. The V end lost 2 bases, the J end lost 6 bases, and 14 bases lay between the germline ends. This CDR3 has 15 residues. Germline lookup yields CDR1 MGHRA and CDR2 YSYEKL. The CDR3 DNA sequence: TGCGCCAGCAGCCAATCGGCCGCCGCCGGAAACATTCAGTACTTC. Residues: CASSQSAAAGNIQYF.

This clone has just a few counts. The chain combines TRBV10-3 with TRBJ1-6, with 9 bases that match TRBD1. Germline loops: CDR1 ENHRY, CDR2 SYGVKD. CDR3 length: 13 amino acids. With 8 bases clipped from V and 10 bases from J, the junction kept 6 bases outside the gene matches. CDR3 coding DNA: TGTGCCATCCAGGGGACAGGGAAGTCACCCCTCCACTTT. It yields the protein CAIQGTGKSPLHF.

This clone came up once. The rearrangement joins TRBV10-3 to TRBJ2-1; D is undetermined. Germline assignment: CDR1 ENHRY and CDR2 SYGVKD. The CDR3 contains 13 residues. The V end lost 8 bases, the J end lost 3 bases, and 11 bases lay between the germline ends. The CDR3 here is CAIQGGYYNEQFF. The CDR3 DNA sequence: TGTGCCATCCAAGGCGGATACTACAATGAGCAGTTCTTC.

This clone was observed a few times. The chain uses TRBV6-5 and TRBJ2-1; possible D gene TRBD2, 5 bases. This CDR3 contains 15 residues. The V end was cut by 5 bases, the J end by 1 base, with 12 bases between. The germline CDR1 and CDR2 sequences are MNHEY and SVGAGI. CDR3 nucleotide sequence: TGTGCCAGCAGTCAGAGCGGTGGGTCCTACAATGAGCAGTTCTTC. Translation: CASSQSGGSYNEQFF.

The chain couples TRBV7-7 to TRBJ1-1; D call uncertain. The V gene lost 4 bases and the J gene lost 3 bases, with 9 bases spanning the gap. Per the germline V gene, CDR1 is SSHAT and CDR2 is FNYEAQ (reference sequence). The CDR3 has 13 residues. The CDR3 bases are TGTGCCAGCAGCTCCGGGCCGGACACTGAAGCTTTCTTT. As protein: CASSSGPDTEAFF.

The genes are TRBV18 and TRBJ1-3; tentative D call: TRBD1 (6 bases). Trimming cost V 4 bases and J 0 bases, with 13 bases left between them. Germline assignment: CDR1 KGHSH and CDR2 LQKENI. This CDR3 is 16 amino acids long. The DNA for the CDR3 is TGTGCCAGCTCACAAAGCAGGGGATTCTCTGGAAACACCATATATTTT. Protein: CASSQSRGFSGNTIYF.

This rearrangement joins TRBV7-6 to TRBJ2-1; 12 bases match TRBD2. The junction had 6 bases not matched to a gene; V was cut back by 3 bases and J by 0 bases. Germline CDR1 and CDR2: SGHVS and FNYEAQ. The CDR3 contains 18 residues. The CDR3 coding sequence is TGTGCCAGCAGCTTCAGACTAGCGGGAGCCAGCTCCTACAATGAGCAGTTCTTC. It codes for CASSFRLAGASSYNEQFF.

As to this clone: The identical CDR3 is also encoded by other nucleotide sequences in the sample. The chain is built from TRBV11-3 and TRBJ2-3, with TRBD1 as a possible D gene (5 bases). The CDR3 consists of 15 residues. The V end was cut by 3 bases, the J end by 0 bases, with 10 bases between. Germline V gene lookup returns CDR1 SGHNT and CDR2 YENEEA. Here the CDR3 DNA reads TGTGCCAGCAGCTTCTTGGGGCTGAGCACAGATACGCAGTATTTT. Protein product: CASSFLGLSTDTQYF.